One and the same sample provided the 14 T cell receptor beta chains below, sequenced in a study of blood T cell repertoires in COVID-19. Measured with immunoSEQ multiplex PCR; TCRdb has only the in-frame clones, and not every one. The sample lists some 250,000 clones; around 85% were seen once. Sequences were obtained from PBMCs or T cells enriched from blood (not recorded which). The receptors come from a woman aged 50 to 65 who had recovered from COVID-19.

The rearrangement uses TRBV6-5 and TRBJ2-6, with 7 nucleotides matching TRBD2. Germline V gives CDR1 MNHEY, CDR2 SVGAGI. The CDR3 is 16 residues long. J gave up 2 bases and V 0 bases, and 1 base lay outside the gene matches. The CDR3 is CASSYSSGAGANVLTF. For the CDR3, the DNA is TGTGCCAGCAGTTACTCGAGCGGGGCTGGGGCCAACGTCCTGACTTTC.

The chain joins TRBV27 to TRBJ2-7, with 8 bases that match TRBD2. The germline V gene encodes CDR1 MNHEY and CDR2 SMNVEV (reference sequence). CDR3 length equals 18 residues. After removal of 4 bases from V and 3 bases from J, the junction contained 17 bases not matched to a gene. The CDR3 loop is CASSSILLAGISRYEQYF. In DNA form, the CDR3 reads TGTGCCAGCAGTTCCATCCTGCTAGCGGGTATCAGTCGCTACGAGCAGTACTTC.

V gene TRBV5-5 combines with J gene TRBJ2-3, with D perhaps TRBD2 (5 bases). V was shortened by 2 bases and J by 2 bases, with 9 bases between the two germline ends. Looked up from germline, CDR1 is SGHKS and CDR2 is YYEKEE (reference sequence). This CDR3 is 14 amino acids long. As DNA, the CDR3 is TGTGCCAGCAGCTTCGGGGAATTCACAGATACGCAGTATTTT. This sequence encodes CASSFGEFTDTQYF.

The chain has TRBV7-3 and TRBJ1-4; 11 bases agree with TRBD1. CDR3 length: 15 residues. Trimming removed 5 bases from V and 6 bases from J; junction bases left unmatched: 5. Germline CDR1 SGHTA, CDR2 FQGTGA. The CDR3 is CASSTGQGAHEKLFF. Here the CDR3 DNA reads TGTGCCAGCAGCACCGGACAGGGGGCGCATGAAAAACTGTTTTTT.

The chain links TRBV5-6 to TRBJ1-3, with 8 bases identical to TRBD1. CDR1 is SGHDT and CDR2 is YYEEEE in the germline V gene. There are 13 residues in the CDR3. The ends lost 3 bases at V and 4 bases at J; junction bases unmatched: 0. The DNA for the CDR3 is TGTGCCAGCAGCTGGGACAGGGGAAACACCATATATTTT. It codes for CASSWDRGNTIYF.

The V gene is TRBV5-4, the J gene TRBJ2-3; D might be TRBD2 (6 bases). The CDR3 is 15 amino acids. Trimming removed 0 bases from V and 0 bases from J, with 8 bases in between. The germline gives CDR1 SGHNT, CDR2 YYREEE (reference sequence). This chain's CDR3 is CASSLAGTSTDTQYF. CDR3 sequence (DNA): TGTGCCAGCAGCTTGGCCGGGACTAGCACAGATACGCAGTATTTT.

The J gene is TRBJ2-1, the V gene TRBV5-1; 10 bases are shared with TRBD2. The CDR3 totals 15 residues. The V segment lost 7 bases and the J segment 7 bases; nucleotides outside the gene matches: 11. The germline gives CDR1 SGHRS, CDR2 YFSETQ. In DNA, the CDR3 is TGCGCCAGCCAACTAGAGGCTAGCGGGAGAAATGAGCAGTTCTTC. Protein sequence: CASQLEASGRNEQFF.

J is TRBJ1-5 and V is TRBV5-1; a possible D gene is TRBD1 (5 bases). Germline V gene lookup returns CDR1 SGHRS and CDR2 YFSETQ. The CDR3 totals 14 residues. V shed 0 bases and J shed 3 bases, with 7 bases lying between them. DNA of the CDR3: TGCGCCAGCAGCTTGGAGGGGTACAATCAGCCCCAGCATTTT. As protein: CASSLEGYNQPQHF.

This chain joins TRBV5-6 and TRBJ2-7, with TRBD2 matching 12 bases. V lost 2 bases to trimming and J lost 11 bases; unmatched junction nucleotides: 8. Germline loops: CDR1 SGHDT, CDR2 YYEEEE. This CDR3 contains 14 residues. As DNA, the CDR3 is TGTGCCAGCAGCTTTCGGGCTAGCGGGAGGGCCGAGTACTTC. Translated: CASSFRASGRAEYF.

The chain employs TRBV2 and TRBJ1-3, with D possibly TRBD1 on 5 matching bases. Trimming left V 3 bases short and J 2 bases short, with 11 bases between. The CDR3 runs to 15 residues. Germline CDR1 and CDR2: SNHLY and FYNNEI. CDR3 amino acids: CASSDGRAPGNTIYF. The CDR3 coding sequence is TGTGCCAGCAGTGATGGCAGGGCTCCTGGAAACACCATATATTTT.

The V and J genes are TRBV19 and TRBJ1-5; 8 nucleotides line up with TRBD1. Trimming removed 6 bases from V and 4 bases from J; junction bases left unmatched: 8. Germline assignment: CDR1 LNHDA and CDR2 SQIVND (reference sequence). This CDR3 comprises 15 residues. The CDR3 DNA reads TGTGCCAGTAGCAGTGGACAGGGCGGAAATCAGCCCCAGCATTTT. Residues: CASSSGQGGNQPQHF. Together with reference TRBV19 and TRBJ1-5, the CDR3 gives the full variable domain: DGGITQSPKYLFRKEGQNVTLSCEQNLNHDAMYWYRQDPGQGLRLIYYSQIVNDFQKGDIAEGYSVSREKKESFPLTVTSAQKNPTAFYLCASSSGQGGNQPQHFGDGTRLSIL.

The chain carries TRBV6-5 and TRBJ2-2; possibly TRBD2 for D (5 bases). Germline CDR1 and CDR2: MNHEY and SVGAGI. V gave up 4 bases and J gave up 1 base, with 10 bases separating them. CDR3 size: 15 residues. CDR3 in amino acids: CASSSWAGNTGELFF. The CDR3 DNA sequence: TGTGCCAGCAGTTCATGGGCGGGGAACACCGGGGAGCTGTTTTTT.

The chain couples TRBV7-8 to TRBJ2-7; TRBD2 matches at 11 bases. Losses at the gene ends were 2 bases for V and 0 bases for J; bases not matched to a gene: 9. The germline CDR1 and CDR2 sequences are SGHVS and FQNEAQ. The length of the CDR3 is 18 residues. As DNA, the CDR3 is TGTGCCAGCAGCTTACCGCTTAGACTAGCGGGGCTCTCCTACGAGCAGTACTTC. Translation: CASSLPLRLAGLSYEQYF.

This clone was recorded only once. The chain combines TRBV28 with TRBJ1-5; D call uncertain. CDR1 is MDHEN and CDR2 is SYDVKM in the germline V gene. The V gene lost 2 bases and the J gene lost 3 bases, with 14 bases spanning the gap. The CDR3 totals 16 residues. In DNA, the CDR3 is TGTGCCAGCAGTTTAGTTATTGGCACAGTCAATCAGCCCCAGCATTTT. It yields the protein CASSLVIGTVNQPQHF. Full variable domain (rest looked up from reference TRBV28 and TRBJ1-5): DVKVTQSSRYLVKRTGEKVFLECVQDMDHENMFWYRQDPGLGLRLIYFSYDVKMKEKGDIPEGYSVSREKKERFSLILESASTNQTSMYLCASSLVIGTVNQPQHFGDGTRLSIL.